The 16 T cell receptor beta chains in this list originate from one sample, sequenced in a study of blood T cell repertoires in COVID-19. Libraries were prepared by immunoSEQ multiplex PCR; TCRdb keeps only in-frame clonotypes and omits some of them. The sample holds under 170,000 clones, 86% seen once. The sample consisted of peripheral blood. The source of these receptors is a man between 65 and 79 years old with acute or convalescent COVID-19.

The CDR3 loop reads CASSAQGQGAGGAFF. The CDR3 DNA follows: TGTGCCAGCAGCGCTCAGGGACAGGGGGCAGGAGGAGCTTTCTTT. V gene TRBV9 combines with J gene TRBJ1-1, with 12 positions matching TRBD1. The CDR3 is made up of 15 amino acids. J gave up 10 bases and V 3 bases, and 10 bases lay outside the gene matches. In germline, CDR1 is SGDLS, CDR2 YYNGEE.

This clone has more than one count but fewer than ten. CDR3 region: CASSGLAGANTGELFF. Written as DNA, the CDR3 is TGTGCCAGCAGTGGTTTAGCGGGGGCCAACACCGGGGAGCTGTTTTTT. The chain recombines TRBV28 with TRBJ2-2; 9 bases agree with TRBD2. J lost 2 bases, V lost 5 bases, and 6 bases had no gene match. The CDR3 sequence is 16 residues long. Germline lookup yields CDR1 MDHEN and CDR2 SYDVKM.

V and J are TRBV28 and TRBJ1-2; tentative D call: TRBD1 (5 bases). Trimming took off 8 bases at V and 0 bases at J, with 7 bases between the two ends. Germline V gene sequence: CDR1 MDHEN, CDR2 SYDVKM. The CDR3 spans 12 residues. CDR3 DNA sequence: TGTGCCAGCGGGGCGGCTAACTATGGCTACACCTTC. This codes for CASGAANYGYTF.

This clone was found many times. The chain employs TRBV5-4 and TRBJ2-3; 7 bases are shared with TRBD2. The trim removed 3 bases at V and 3 bases at J, leaving 4 bases unmatched. Germline assignment: CDR1 SGHNT and CDR2 YYREEE (reference sequence). The CDR3 length is 14 residues. The CDR3 reads CASSSIGRTDTQYF. The CDR3 nucleotides are TGTGCCAGCAGCTCAATCGGGAGGACAGATACGCAGTATTTT. Full variable domain (missing parts from reference TRBV5-4 and TRBJ2-3): ETGVTQSPTHLIKTRGQQVTLRCSSQSGHNTVSWYQQALGQGPQFIFQYYREEENGRGNFPPRFSGLQFPNYSSELNVNALELDDSALYLCASSSIGRTDTQYFGPGTRLTVL.

The genes are TRBV5-6 and TRBJ1-1; D is unclear. CDR1 is SGHDT and CDR2 is YYEEEE in the germline V gene. This CDR3 spans 13 amino acids. Deletions cut 0 bases from V and 2 bases from J, with 5 bases between. This chain's CDR3 is CASSLDLNTEAFF. CDR3 DNA sequence: TGTGCCAGCAGCTTGGATCTCAACACTGAAGCTTTCTTT.

V gene TRBV7-2 combines with J gene TRBJ2-7, with 7 bases lining up with TRBD2. This CDR3 contains 15 residues. V trimming: 0 bases; J trimming: 3 bases; junction bases outside the gene matches: 5. From germline, CDR1 is SGHTA and CDR2 FQGNSA. The CDR3 sequence: CASSLAGGPLYEQYF. DNA for the CDR3: TGTGCCAGCAGCTTAGCGGGAGGGCCGCTCTACGAGCAGTACTTC.

J is TRBJ2-3 and V is TRBV29-1; TRBD1 matches at 8 bases. Trimming at V came to 1 base and at J to 6 bases, leaving 18 bases not matched to a gene. The V gene's germline CDR1 is SQVTM and CDR2 ANQGSEA. The length of the CDR3 is 18 residues. The DNA of the CDR3 is TGCAGCGTTGAAGGAGGGGACGACAGGGGCCTGCTCCGGGATACGCAGTATTTT. This encodes CSVEGGDDRGLLRDTQYF.

V gene TRBV18 combines with J gene TRBJ2-1; 8 nucleotides agree with TRBD2. The V gene end was trimmed by 3 bases and the J gene end by 6 bases; junction bases not matched to a gene: 4. Germline values: CDR1 KGHSH, CDR2 LQKENI. The CDR3 covers 14 residues. The CDR3 DNA is TGTGCCAGCTCACCTAAAACTAGCGGCAATGAGCAGTTCTTC. Its translation is CASSPKTSGNEQFF.

The rearrangement uses TRBV2 and TRBJ2-2; perhaps TRBD1 as D (6 bases). The length of the CDR3 is 14 residues. With 6 bases removed from V and 4 bases from J, the gap between germline ends came to 12 bases. The germline gives CDR1 SNHLY, CDR2 FYNNEI. CDR3 in amino acids: CASSQGPRTGELFF. CDR3 DNA: TGTGCCAGCAGCCAGGGGCCTCGCACCGGGGAGCTGTTTTTT.

The CDR3 DNA reads as TGTGCCAGTAGTTCCCCGGGACTCAACACCGGGGAGCTGTTTTTT. Translation: CASSSPGLNTGELFF. The V call is TRBV19, the J call TRBJ2-2; maybe TRBD2 (6 bases). Trimming took 5 bases from V and 2 from J, leaving 12 bases between them. Germline V gene lookup returns CDR1 LNHDA and CDR2 SQIVND (reference sequence). This CDR3 is 15 amino acids long.

The chain uses TRBV4-1 and TRBJ2-5, with D possibly TRBD2 on 6 matching bases. The germline V and J ends were trimmed by 0 bases and 5 bases, with 10 bases remaining between them. This CDR3 has 14 residues. Germline CDR1 is MGHRA and CDR2 is YSYEKL. The CDR3 coding sequence is TGCGCCAGCAGCCAAGAGCCGGGGGAGGAGACCCAGTACTTC. The encoded protein is CASSQEPGEETQYF.

The chain couples TRBV14 to TRBJ2-4; a weak D match, TRBD2 (6 bases). The germline gives CDR1 SGHDN, CDR2 FVKESK. This CDR3 is built from 13 residues. V was trimmed by 11 bases and J by 3 bases, leaving 14 bases between them. The CDR3 reads CAPLLAGKNIQYF. In nucleotides, the CDR3 is TGTGCCCCTCTACTAGCAGGCAAAAACATTCAGTACTTC.

Of note for this clone: This sample also contains other DNA sequences that code for the same CDR3. The CDR3 loop is CASSLGTSTDTQYF. Written as DNA, the CDR3 is TGTGCCAGCAGCTTGGGGACTAGCACAGATACGCAGTATTTT. The chain has TRBV7-2 and TRBJ2-3; a possible D gene is TRBD2 (6 bases). The CDR3 runs 14 residues. Germline CDR1 SGHTA, CDR2 FQGNSA. Trimming shortened V by 3 bases and J by 0 bases, and 7 bases separated the two germline ends.

The rearrangement links TRBV6-5 to TRBJ2-7, with D tentatively TRBD1 (5 bases). The length of the CDR3 is 13 residues. The germline CDR1 and CDR2 sequences are MNHEY and SVGAGI. The V end was cut by 6 bases, the J end by 0 bases, with 9 bases between. CDR3 protein: CASRRTSSYEQYF. The CDR3 DNA sequence: TGTGCCAGCAGACGGACAAGCTCCTACGAGCAGTACTTC.

With regard to this clone: This may arise from a read error, as a much more abundant clone is one base away. The rearrangement uses TRBV28 and TRBJ2-2, with 7 bases fitting TRBD1. Germline lookup yields CDR1 MDHEN and CDR2 SYDVKM. Trimming at V came to 6 bases and at J to 1 base, leaving 5 bases not matched to a gene. The CDR3 has 15 amino acids. CDR3 sequence reads: CASRSGQRNTGELFF. The DNA for the CDR3 is TGTGCCAGCAGGTCGGGACAGAGGAACACCGGGGAGCTGTTTTTT.

V and J are TRBV6-2 or TRBV6-3 and TRBJ2-3; 10 bases are shared with TRBD2. The CDR3 has 17 amino acids. Germline-derived CDR1 and CDR2 are MNHEY and SVGEGT. After removal of 4 bases from V and 5 bases from J, the junction contained 12 bases not matched to a gene. CDR3 amino acids: CASSFRGLAGAKDTQYF. The CDR3 coding sequence is TGTGCCAGCAGTTTTAGAGGCCTAGCGGGAGCCAAAGATACGCAGTATTTT.